This T cell receptor (beta chain) came from a study of human T cells and chemical hapten exposure. Study as a whole: Small pooled library volume differences mainly caused per-sample TCR yield variation.

This clonotype occurred many times. Unique molecular identifiers were attached to individual cDNA molecules during library preparation. TCRdb called the RACE reads again in MiXCR, with one record for every CDR3 protein. The table lists about 37,000 distinct CDR3 sequences, approximately 5% of them singletons. The time point was: healthy volunteer bleed at 6 weeks. Unfractionated whole blood yielded the extracted total RNA. V was cut by 1 base and J by 11 bases, with 17 bases left in between. The CDR3 contains 14 residues. Germline V gene sequence: CDR1 DFQATT, CDR2 SNEGSKA (reference sequence). Sequenced: whole blood. The chain has TRBV20-1 and TRBJ1-4; the D is unclear. This sequence was found in a human donor in good health. Some clones in this sample may be carry-over from other donors' samples. The CDR3 loop reads CSARGLALRWKLFF. The CDR3 DNA sequence: TGCAGTGCTAGAGGACTGGCTTTGAGGTGGAAACTGTTTTTT.